Presented here are 30 T cell receptor beta chains from one specimen sequenced in a study of blood T cell repertoires in COVID-19. Assay used: immunoSEQ multiplex PCR; TCRdb lists only in-frame clones, some missing. The sample has under 200,000 clones; around 87% are singletons. Input material: peripheral blood. The receptors were sampled from a man in his forties with active or convalescent COVID-19.

This clone was recorded a few times. The chain combines TRBV6-2 or TRBV6-3 with TRBJ2-7; TRBD2 is a possible D gene (6 bases). The V and J ends lost 4 bases and 2 bases respectively, with 18 bases between them. Germline V gene data show CDR1 as MNHEY and CDR2 as SVGEGT. CDR3 length: 16 amino acids. Written as DNA, the CDR3 is TGTGCCAGCAGTTTCGCAACCGGGACTCCGGCCTACGAGCAGTACTTC. It translates to CASSFATGTPAYEQYF.

The chain combines TRBV5-1 with TRBJ2-7; tentative D call: TRBD2 (6 bases). Germline lookup yields CDR1 SGHRS and CDR2 YFSETQ. V was trimmed by 5 bases and J by 5 bases, leaving 8 bases between them. The CDR3 contains 11 residues. This chain's CDR3 is CASSWGDEQYF. As DNA, the CDR3 is TGCGCCAGCAGTTGGGGGGACGAGCAGTACTTC.

The chain's CDR3 is CAVAGISDTQYF. For the CDR3, the DNA is TGTGCCGTGGCAGGGATTTCAGATACGCAGTATTTT. This rearrangement joins TRBV30 to TRBJ2-3, with D possibly being TRBD1 (5 bases). Trimming removed 8 bases at V and 4 bases at J, with 13 bases between. The germline V gene has CDR1 GTSNPN and CDR2 SVGIG (reference sequence). The length of the CDR3 is 12 residues.

The V and J genes are TRBV9 and TRBJ2-5; TRBD1 aligns across 9 bases. V was pared by 2 bases and J by 5 bases, with 7 bases of the junction left unmatched. Germline V gives CDR1 SGDLS, CDR2 YYNGEE. The CDR3 totals 15 residues. DNA for the CDR3: TGTGCCAGCAGCGTCACACAGGGGGCGGTGGAGACCCAGTACTTC. It is translated as CASSVTQGAVETQYF. The variable domain in full, completed from reference TRBV9 and TRBJ2-5, reads DSGVTQTPKHLITATGQRVTLRCSPRSGDLSVYWYQQSLDQGLQFLIQYYNGEERAKGNILERFSAQQFPDLHSELNLSSLELGDSALYFCASSVTQGAVETQYFGPGTRLLVL.

The chain carries TRBV5-4 and TRBJ2-5; 8 nucleotides match TRBD2. The junction had 8 bases not matched to a gene; V was cut back by 3 bases and J by 1 base. Per germline, CDR1 SGHNT and CDR2 YYREEE (reference sequence). This CDR3 is built from 16 residues. CDR3 coding DNA: TGTGCCAGCAGCTGGGGCCGGGGGGGTTTCCAAGAGACCCAGTACTTC. It is translated as CASSWGRGGFQETQYF.

The chain has TRBV9 and TRBJ1-1, with D possibly being TRBD1 (5 bases). Trimming pared 1 base from V and 3 bases from J, leaving 10 bases between. The V gene's germline CDR1 is SGDLS and CDR2 YYNGEE. This CDR3 has 14 amino acids. As DNA, the CDR3 is TGTGCCAGCAGCGTAAGGGGTTTCGACACTGAAGCTTTCTTT. Amino acids: CASSVRGFDTEAFF. Full variable domain (missing parts from reference TRBV9 and TRBJ1-1): DSGVTQTPKHLITATGQRVTLRCSPRSGDLSVYWYQQSLDQGLQFLIQYYNGEERAKGNILERFSAQQFPDLHSELNLSSLELGDSALYFCASSVRGFDTEAFFGQGTRLTVV.

The rearrangement joins TRBV6-5 to TRBJ1-2; a possible D gene is TRBD1 (6 bases). CDR1 is MNHEY, CDR2 SVGAGI, per germline. The length of the CDR3 is 13 residues. Between the trimmed V and J ends, which lost 7 bases and 4 bases, there was a span of 13 bases. The CDR3 bases are TGTGCCAGCAACCTTGACAGGAGCTATGGCTACACCTTC. This translates into CASNLDRSYGYTF.

J is TRBJ1-4 and V is TRBV5-8; the match to TRBD1 covers 7 bases. J gave up 0 bases and V 4 bases, and 3 bases lay outside the gene matches. This CDR3 is 15 amino acids long. Germline loops: CDR1 SGHTS, CDR2 YDEGEE. The CDR3 region has the DNA TGTGCCAGCAGCCCGGGGACAGCAACTAATGAAAAACTGTTTTTT. Its protein product is CASSPGTATNEKLFF.

The chain is built from TRBV19 and TRBJ2-3, with TRBD2 identical over 12 bases. The length of the CDR3 is 17 residues. Germline CDR1 and CDR2: LNHDA and SQIVND (reference sequence). After removal of 4 bases from V and 3 bases from J, the junction contained 8 bases not matched to a gene. The CDR3 DNA reads TGTGCCAGTAGTACCGCGCTAGCGGGGGGGCGGACAGATACGCAGTATTTT. It encodes CASSTALAGGRTDTQYF.

CDR3 loop: CASSRGTLNDNEQFF. In DNA form, the CDR3 reads TGCGCCAGCAGCCGTGGCACATTAAACGACAATGAGCAGTTCTTC. This sequence joins TRBV4-3 and TRBJ2-1; D gene ambiguous. Per the germline V gene, CDR1 is LGHNA and CDR2 is YSLEER. V shed 4 bases and J shed 5 bases, with 15 bases lying between them. The CDR3 is 15 residues long.

The rearrangement uses TRBV6-1 and TRBJ1-2; 9 bases match TRBD1. The CDR3 has 15 residues. From germline, CDR1 is MNHNS and CDR2 SASEGT. The V segment lost 3 bases and the J segment 3 bases; nucleotides outside the gene matches: 5. The CDR3 spells CASSEPGQGDYGYTF. The CDR3 nucleotides are TGTGCCAGCAGTGAGCCGGGACAGGGCGACTATGGCTACACCTTC.

This rearrangement joins TRBV11-1 to TRBJ2-2, with 9 bases aligning to TRBD1. CDR1 SGHAT and CDR2 FQDESV come from the germline V gene (reference sequence). V lost 5 bases to trimming and J lost 2 bases; unmatched junction nucleotides: 6. CDR3 size: 16 residues. CDR3 nucleotide sequence: TGTGCCAGCAGCCGTAGGGGACAGGGCAACACCGGGGAGCTGTTTTTT. It translates to CASSRRGQGNTGELFF.

This chain uses TRBV7-2 with TRBJ2-5, with 7 bases matching TRBD1. The CDR3 totals 15 residues. The junction had 10 bases not matched to a gene; V was cut back by 6 bases and J by 3 bases. The germline V gene has CDR1 SGHTA and CDR2 FQGNSA. Here the CDR3 reads CASSIPGQNKETQYF. DNA for the CDR3: TGTGCCAGCAGTATCCCGGGACAGAATAAAGAGACCCAGTACTTC.

The chain has TRBV4-1 and TRBJ1-3, with D possibly matching TRBD1 (5 bases). Trimming removed 2 bases at V and 6 bases at J, with 11 bases between. The CDR3 sequence is 14 residues long. Per germline, CDR1 MGHRA and CDR2 YSYEKL. This chain's CDR3 is CASSQLQVANTIYF. The CDR3 bases are TGCGCCAGCAGCCAATTACAGGTGGCAAACACCATATATTTT.

The genes are TRBV7-3 and TRBJ1-1, with 9 bases identical to TRBD1. The germline V gene encodes CDR1 SGHTA and CDR2 FQGTGA. V lost 6 bases and J lost 1; bases outside the gene matches: 9. The CDR3 spans 16 residues. In DNA, the CDR3 is TGTGCCAGCAGTCCTACAGGGGGCCAGACGAACACTGAAGCTTTCTTT. Its translation: CASSPTGGQTNTEAFF.

The gene calls are TRBV30 and TRBJ1-2, with 7 bases matching TRBD1. Losses at the gene ends were 1 base for V and 4 bases for J; bases not matched to a gene: 3. The V gene's germline CDR1 is GTSNPN and CDR2 SVGIG (reference sequence). CDR3 length: 13 amino acids. The CDR3 DNA is TGTGCCTGGAGTGCCAGGGGGTTCTATGGCTACACCTTC. This encodes CAWSARGFYGYTF.

The V call is TRBV6-4, the J call TRBJ1-2, with TRBD1 matching over 8 bases. Germline V gene sequence: CDR1 MRHNA, CDR2 SNTAGT. The J segment lost 5 bases and the V segment lost 0 bases, leaving 5 bases of the junction unmatched. This CDR3 is built from 15 residues. CDR3 DNA: TGTGCCAGCAGTGACTCGGCGGGACAGGCTTATGGCTACACCTTC. Translating gives CASSDSAGQAYGYTF.

J is TRBJ2-7 and V is TRBV23-1; weak D call: TRBD1 (6 bases). TRBV23-1 is reported as an ORF; its role is uncertain. V lost 4 bases to trimming and J lost 6 bases, with 10 bases between them. This CDR3 has 12 residues. CDR3 region: CASSPQGCEQYF. The CDR3 DNA reads as TGCGCCAGCAGTCCACAGGGTTGCGAGCAGTACTTC.

V and J are TRBV5-4 and TRBJ2-2, with a weak D call TRBD2 (5 bases). Trimming shortened V by 4 bases and J by 1 base, and 17 bases separated the two germline ends. The CDR3 has 17 amino acids. The germline V gene has CDR1 SGHNT and CDR2 YYREEE (reference sequence). The CDR3 coding sequence is TGTGCCAGCAGCCCCCCCGGGGTTCGCGGGAACACCGGGGAGCTGTTTTTT. Residues: CASSPPGVRGNTGELFF.

The genes are TRBV11-3 and TRBJ2-5; the match to TRBD2 covers 8 bases. The CDR3 runs 16 residues. After removal of 3 bases from V and 1 base from J, the junction contained 7 bases not matched to a gene. Germline loops: CDR1 SGHNT, CDR2 YENEEA. CDR3 nucleotides: TGTGCCAGCAGCTTCACCTCAGCGGGGGTCCAAGAGACCCAGTACTTC. Its protein is CASSFTSAGVQETQYF.

The gene calls are TRBV27 and TRBJ1-2, with D uncertain. Germline assignment: CDR1 MNHEY and CDR2 SMNVEV (reference sequence). Trimming took off 2 bases at V and 6 bases at J, with 16 bases between the two ends. The CDR3 spans 15 residues. CDR3 DNA: TGTGCCAGCAGTTTAGAACAGCCCTCGACGGATGGCTACACCTTC. Translating it yields CASSLEQPSTDGYTF.

The chain couples TRBV30 to TRBJ2-7, with D possibly TRBD2 on 5 matching bases. V lost 5 bases, J lost 12 bases, and 20 bases lay in between. This CDR3 is built from 12 residues. Germline V gene lookup returns CDR1 GTSNPN and CDR2 SVGIG (reference sequence). Here the CDR3 reads CAWGYHSEDRYF. The CDR3 bases are TGTGCCTGGGGATACCATTCGGAGGATCGGTACTTC.

The chain combines TRBV24-1 with TRBJ1-5; 10 bases are shared with TRBD1. The V gene end was trimmed by 4 bases and the J gene end by 9 bases; junction bases not matched to a gene: 5. Germline V lookup: CDR1 KGHDR, CDR2 SFDVKD. The CDR3 loop spans 14 amino acids. The CDR3 DNA reads as TGTGCCACCAGTGACCAGGGACAGGGGTGGCCCCAGCATTTT. Translated: CATSDQGQGWPQHF.

V and J are TRBV9 and TRBJ2-1; 9 bases are a match to TRBD2. The CDR3 extends over 15 amino acids. The germline CDR1 and CDR2 sequences are SGDLS and YYNGEE. The junction had 3 bases not matched to a gene; V was cut back by 4 bases and J by 1 base. CDR3 sequence reads: CASSISGSSYNEQFF. The CDR3, as DNA: TGTGCCAGCAGCATTAGCGGGAGTTCCTACAATGAGCAGTTCTTC.

CDR3 in amino acids: CASSDNRGGNIQYF. The CDR3 coding sequence is TGTGCCAGCAGTGACAACAGGGGGGGGAACATTCAGTACTTC. This chain uses TRBV25-1 with TRBJ2-4, with a possible D match to TRBD1 (8 bases). V was trimmed by 3 bases and J by 7 bases, leaving 13 bases between them. Germline-derived CDR1 and CDR2 are MGHDK and SYGVNS. This CDR3 spans 14 amino acids. Full variable domain (remainder filled in from reference TRBV25-1 and TRBJ2-4): EADIYQTPRYLVIGTGKKITLECSQTMGHDKMYWYQQDPGMELHLIHYSYGVNSTEKGDLSSESTVSRIRTEHFPLTLESARPSHTSQYLCASSDNRGGNIQYFGAGTRLSVL.

The chain recombines TRBV2 with TRBJ1-2; 8 bases line up with TRBD1. V shed 0 bases and J 4 bases; nucleotides not matched to a gene: 7. This CDR3 region has 16 residues. Per germline, CDR1 SNHLY and CDR2 FYNNEI. CDR3 region: CASSEAVQGAGYGYTF. The CDR3 DNA reads TGTGCCAGCAGTGAAGCGGTTCAGGGGGCTGGCTATGGCTACACCTTC.

This clone appeared once. V and J are TRBV15 and TRBJ1-5; D may be TRBD1 (5 bases). CDR1 is LNHNV and CDR2 is YYDKDF in the germline V gene (reference sequence). This CDR3 is built from 15 residues. V lost 0 bases and J 5 bases, leaving 11 bases between the germline ends. CDR3 in amino acids: CATSREGHVDQPQHF. The CDR3 coding sequence is TGTGCCACCAGCAGAGAAGGACACGTTGATCAGCCCCAGCATTTT.

This rearrangement joins TRBV7-2 to TRBJ1-2; D call uncertain. V was pared by 6 bases and J by 8 bases, with 16 bases between. In germline, CDR1 is SGHTA, CDR2 FQGNSA. The CDR3 is 13 residues long. In DNA form, the CDR3 reads TGTGCCAGCAGTCAGAGTCCAAGGAGCGGCTACACCTTC. It translates to CASSQSPRSGYTF.

The chain couples TRBV6-4 to TRBJ2-5; 13 bases map to TRBD2. Germline CDR1 and CDR2: MRHNA and SNTAGT. Trimming removed 3 bases from V and 3 bases from J; junction bases left unmatched: 1. CDR3 length: 15 amino acids. CDR3 sequence reads: CASSETSGGKETQYF. DNA for the CDR3: TGTGCCAGCAGTGAGACTAGCGGGGGGAAAGAGACCCAGTACTTC.

This sequence joins TRBV5-4 and TRBJ1-2, with TRBD1 identical over 7 bases. With 3 bases clipped from V and 8 bases from J, the junction kept 4 bases outside the gene matches. The CDR3 has 12 amino acids. Germline V lookup: CDR1 SGHNT, CDR2 YYREEE (reference sequence). In DNA, the CDR3 is TGTGCCAGCAGCTACGGGACAGTAGGCTACACCTTC. As protein: CASSYGTVGYTF.